This T cell receptor (beta chain) is drawn from a study of T cells after yellow fever vaccination. The study's findings and limits: Overall, a small share of clonotypes was seen in both CD4 and CD8 compartments. One caveat is that FACS-sorted repertoires could contain abundant clonotypes contaminating from the bulk population.

V was trimmed by 0 bases and J by 4 bases, leaving 13 bases between them. The germline V gene has CDR1 SGHRS and CDR2 YFSETQ. The CDR3 covers 15 residues. TCRdb re-called the 5' RACE reads through MiXCR, storing one row per CDR3 protein. This table holds approximately 550,000 distinct CDR3 sequences, roughly a fifth found once. This clonotype was picked up a small number of times. Its antigen remains unidentified. V gene TRBV5-1 combines with J gene TRBJ1-2; a weak D match, TRBD1 (5 bases). The sequenced sample was PBMCs, obtained 15 days after the yellow fever booster vaccination. The source of this sequence is a man aged 25 to 40 who received the YFV17D yellow fever vaccine. CDR3 nucleotides: TGCGCCAGCAGCTTGGCCGACAGATCTAGCTATGGCTACACCTTC. This sequence encodes CASSLADRSSYGYTF.